Shown below are 32 T cell receptor beta chains from a single sample sequenced in a study of blood T cell repertoires in COVID-19 (TCRdb year 2020). Libraries were made using the immunoSEQ multiplex PCR assay. Held by TCRdb, this immuneACCESS table contains in-frame sequences only and omits some clones. Under half of the omission traces to an unresolved V gene where checked; the cause of the rest is unknown. The sample table lists fewer than 500,000 clones, 86% of them with a count of one. The ten most abundant clones make up roughly 1.4% of the sample. Material for sequencing was peripheral blood. Receptors originate from a woman aged 25-40 years with active or convalescent COVID-19.

The chain links TRBV2 to TRBJ1-1; no firm D call. Germline CDR1 and CDR2: SNHLY and FYNNEI. V was shortened by 6 bases and J by 0 bases, with 17 bases between the two germline ends. CDR3 length: 16 amino acids. The DNA of the CDR3 is TGTGCCAGCAGCCTTCACCCCATCGGGGTGAACACTGAAGCTTTCTTT. Residues: CASSLHPIGVNTEAFF.

The rearrangement uses TRBV5-6 and TRBJ2-1; tentative D call: TRBD2 (5 bases). V was pared by 1 base and J by 3 bases, with 8 bases between. Germline CDR1 SGHDT, CDR2 YYEEEE. This CDR3 region has 14 residues. Here the CDR3 reads CASSLFRGYNEQFF. In DNA, the CDR3 is TGTGCCAGCAGCTTGTTTCGGGGCTACAATGAGCAGTTCTTC.

J is TRBJ1-5 and V is TRBV2; D is perhaps TRBD1 (5 bases). The CDR3 sequence is 17 residues long. Trimming cost V 4 bases and J 0 bases, with 16 bases left between them. Germline V CDR1 and CDR2: SNHLY, FYNNEI. CDR3 sequence (DNA): TGTGCCAGCAGTGTGGATAGACAGAATCCTAGCAATCAGCCCCAGCATTTT. Translated: CASSVDRQNPSNQPQHF. The full variable domain, in which reference TRBV2 and TRBJ1-5 provide the parts outside the CDR3, is EPEVTQTPSHQVTQMGQEVILRCVPISNHLYFYWYRQILGQKVEFLVSFYNNEISEKSEIFDDQFSVERPDGSNFTLKIRSTKLEDSAMYFCASSVDRQNPSNQPQHFGDGTRLSIL.

CDR3 sequence: CAPGDQPQHF. Written as DNA, the CDR3 is TGTGCCCCCGGAGATCAGCCCCAGCATTTT. V and J are TRBV6-5 and TRBJ1-5; no reliable D call. Germline CDR1 reads MNHEY; CDR2 reads SVGAGI. The CDR3 totals 10 residues. V gave up 11 bases and J gave up 5 bases, with 7 bases separating them.

The V and J genes are TRBV5-1 and TRBJ1-2; maybe TRBD1 (6 bases). The germline V and J ends were trimmed by 4 bases and 7 bases, with 14 bases remaining between them. This CDR3 contains 13 residues. Germline V gene lookup returns CDR1 SGHRS and CDR2 YFSETQ. The CDR3 bases are TGCGCCAGCAGCATCGACAGGCAGGGTGGCTACACCTTC. It translates to CASSIDRQGGYTF.

J is TRBJ1-1 and V is TRBV27; D ambiguous. The CDR3 has 15 amino acids. Trimming took 7 bases from V and 5 from J, leaving 20 bases between them. From germline, CDR1 is MNHEY and CDR2 SMNVEV (reference sequence). The CDR3 loop is CASTPERGYWTEAFF. CDR3 coding DNA: TGTGCCAGCACCCCCGAACGGGGTTATTGGACTGAAGCTTTCTTT.

In its sample, this clone was seen once. V and J are TRBV4-1 and TRBJ2-3; no reliable D call. Trimming cost V 2 bases and J 3 bases, with 12 bases left between them. Germline lookup yields CDR1 MGHRA and CDR2 YSYEKL. The CDR3 contains 15 residues. The chain's CDR3 is CASSQIRVTTDTQYF. The CDR3 DNA is TGCGCCAGCAGCCAAATACGGGTAACGACAGATACGCAGTATTTT.

This chain joins TRBV6-1 and TRBJ1-2; 7 bases are a match to TRBD1. The germline V gene encodes CDR1 MNHNS and CDR2 SASEGT. The CDR3 extends over 18 amino acids. V lost 3 bases, J lost 4 bases, and 17 bases stayed unmatched. Here the CDR3 reads CASSDRSQQGPHSYGYTF. The CDR3 DNA sequence: TGTGCCAGCAGTGATAGGTCCCAACAGGGGCCCCATTCCTATGGCTACACCTTC.

The chain is built from TRBV27 and TRBJ1-2, with D possibly TRBD1 on 5 matching bases. The CDR3 consists of 13 residues. In germline, CDR1 is MNHEY, CDR2 SMNVEV (reference sequence). The V gene lost 4 bases and the J gene lost 6 bases, with 12 bases spanning the gap. The CDR3 protein is CASSSRGLDGYTF. In DNA form, the CDR3 reads TGTGCCAGCAGTTCGCGGGGCTTGGATGGCTACACCTTC.

This sequence joins TRBV25-1 and TRBJ1-4; D uncertain. Trimming removed 4 bases at V and 8 bases at J, with 20 bases between. Per germline, CDR1 MGHDK and CDR2 SYGVNS. The CDR3 covers 16 residues. The CDR3 loop is CASSGTVGEPREKLFF. The CDR3 DNA is TGTGCCAGCAGTGGTACGGTCGGAGAACCCCGGGAAAAACTGTTTTTT.

The J gene is TRBJ1-5, the V gene TRBV19; a possible D gene is TRBD1 (5 bases). The length of the CDR3 is 15 residues. Germline V gene data show CDR1 as LNHDA and CDR2 as SQIVND (reference sequence). V gave up 0 bases and J gave up 2 bases, with 8 bases separating them. The CDR3 loop reads CASSIDRVGNQPQHF. CDR3 bases: TGTGCCAGTAGTATAGACAGGGTCGGCAATCAGCCCCAGCATTTT.

This clone was observed at least ten times. The CDR3 here is CASSRLGAPYEQYF. In DNA, the CDR3 is TGTGCCAGCAGCAGGTTGGGCGCGCCCTACGAGCAGTACTTC. V and J are TRBV5-5 and TRBJ2-7; D is uncertain. There are 14 residues in the CDR3. Trimming left V 4 bases short and J 2 bases short, with 13 bases between. The germline V gene encodes CDR1 SGHKS and CDR2 YYEKEE (reference sequence). Full variable domain (outside the CDR3, taken from reference TRBV5-5 and TRBJ2-7): DAGVTQSPTHLIKTRGQQVTLRCSPISGHKSVSWYQQVLGQGPQFIFQYYEKEERGRGNFPDRFSARQFPNYSSELNVNALLLGDSALYLCASSRLGAPYEQYFGPGTRLTVT.

DNA of the CDR3: TGTGCCAGCAGCCAAGATTGGCAGATTGGAAACACCATATATTTT. Its translation: CASSQDWQIGNTIYF. This chain joins TRBV4-2 and TRBJ1-3; no clear D. The CDR3 length is 15 residues. Germline V gene sequence: CDR1 LGHNA, CDR2 YNFKEQ. The V gene lost 0 bases and the J gene lost 3 bases, with 9 bases spanning the gap.

The gene calls are TRBV5-1 and TRBJ2-2, with D perhaps matching TRBD1 (5 bases). The germline gives CDR1 SGHRS, CDR2 YFSETQ. CDR3 length: 15 residues. Trimming stripped 1 base from V and 6 bases from J, with 13 bases between. The CDR3 loop reads CASSLQGVAPGELFF. The CDR3 DNA is TGCGCCAGCAGCTTGCAGGGTGTGGCGCCCGGGGAGCTGTTTTTT.

CDR3 sequence (DNA): TGTGCCAGCAGTTTTGGGCCCGGCTGGTATGAGCAGTTCTTC. Amino acid sequence: CASSFGPGWYEQFF. V is TRBV27 and J is TRBJ2-1; D is uncertain. V gave up 3 bases and J gave up 8 bases, with 14 bases separating them. The germline gives CDR1 MNHEY, CDR2 SMNVEV (reference sequence). The CDR3 spans 14 residues.

The V gene is TRBV5-4, the J gene TRBJ2-7; D perhaps matches TRBD2 (5 bases). The V gene lost 2 bases and the J gene lost 3 bases, with 9 bases spanning the gap. The CDR3 consists of 13 residues. Germline V CDR1 and CDR2: SGHNT, YYREEE (reference sequence). CDR3 region: CASSFRGDYEQYF. The CDR3 DNA is TGTGCCAGCAGCTTTCGGGGAGACTACGAGCAGTACTTC.

The chain uses TRBV19 and TRBJ1-2; D possibly corresponds to TRBD1 (5 bases). This CDR3 has 15 residues. Per the germline V gene, CDR1 is LNHDA and CDR2 is SQIVND (reference sequence). Trimming pared 3 bases from V and 1 base from J, leaving 12 bases between. The CDR3 reads CASSIVDSINYGYTF. The CDR3 DNA reads TGTGCCAGTAGTATCGTTGACAGTATTAACTATGGCTACACCTTC.

This chain joins TRBV19 and TRBJ2-1; a weak D match, TRBD2 (5 bases). The CDR3 totals 11 residues. V lost 6 bases and J 10 bases, leaving 10 bases between the germline ends. Germline V lookup: CDR1 LNHDA, CDR2 SQIVND (reference sequence). DNA of the CDR3: TGTGCCAGTAGCCTGCCGGGGGAGCAGTTCTTC. This sequence encodes CASSLPGEQFF.

V and J are TRBV19 and TRBJ1-1, with 7 positions matching TRBD1. The CDR3 totals 16 residues. CDR1 and CDR2 from the germline V gene are LNHDA and SQIVND (reference sequence). V gave up 8 bases and J gave up 0 bases; unmatched junction bases: 12. The CDR3 nucleotides read TGTGCCAGTCAAACCGTACAGGGGCGCATGAACACTGAAGCTTTCTTT. Its translation is CASQTVQGRMNTEAFF. The full variable domain, its missing parts supplied by reference TRBV19 and TRBJ1-1, is DGGITQSPKYLFRKEGQNVTLSCEQNLNHDAMYWYRQDPGQGLRLIYYSQIVNDFQKGDIAEGYSVSREKKESFPLTVTSAQKNPTAFYLCASQTVQGRMNTEAFFGQGTRLTVV.

The chain joins TRBV6-5 to TRBJ2-7; D may be TRBD1 (6 bases). V lost 6 bases, J lost 2 bases, and 17 bases lay in between. The CDR3 has 15 amino acids. Germline lookup yields CDR1 MNHEY and CDR2 SVGAGI. The CDR3 loop reads CASSLTVGGAYEQYF. CDR3 sequence (DNA): TGTGCCAGCAGCCTAACGGTAGGGGGAGCCTACGAGCAGTACTTC.

This rearrangement joins TRBV11-2 to TRBJ1-1; D is perhaps TRBD1 (6 bases). The CDR3 runs to 14 residues. Trimming removed 7 bases from V and 6 bases from J, with 18 bases in between. Looked up from germline, CDR1 is SGHAT and CDR2 is FQNNGV. For the CDR3, the DNA is TGTGCCAGCACCCGGTTCAGGGGTGTCCCTGAAGCTTTCTTT. This encodes CASTRFRGVPEAFF.

This clone was observed a handful of times. The gene calls are TRBV6-6 and TRBJ2-5; D not certain. CDR3 size: 12 residues. Trimming took off 7 bases at V and 8 bases at J, with 14 bases between the two ends. Looked up from germline, CDR1 is MNHNY and CDR2 is SVGAGI (reference sequence). CDR3 region: CASNSDSGTQYF. DNA of the CDR3: TGTGCCAGCAACTCAGATTCGGGTACCCAGTACTTC.

The chain is built from TRBV5-1 and TRBJ1-1; 10 nucleotides align to TRBD1. V dropped 4 bases and J dropped 4; count of bases not matched to a gene: 10. This CDR3 is 16 amino acids long. Germline values: CDR1 SGHRS, CDR2 YFSETQ. The CDR3 coding sequence is TGCGCCAGCAGCCAGGGACAGGGGATTTTAGGCACTGAAGCTTTCTTT. It yields the protein CASSQGQGILGTEAFF. Combining the CDR3 with reference TRBV5-1 and TRBJ1-1 gives the whole variable domain KAGVTQTPRYLIKTRGQQVTLSCSPISGHRSVSWYQQTPGQGLQFLFEYFSETQRNKGNFPGRFSGRQFSNSRSEMNVSTLELGDSALYLCASSQGQGILGTEAFFGQGTRLTVV.

The chain employs TRBV9 and TRBJ2-3; TRBD2 aligns across 13 bases. Germline-derived CDR1 and CDR2 are SGDLS and YYNGEE. This CDR3 contains 19 residues. V lost 4 bases and J lost 2; bases outside the gene matches: 13. The CDR3 reads CASSQVERGLAGVTDTQYF. The CDR3 nucleotides are TGTGCCAGCAGCCAAGTAGAAAGAGGACTAGCGGGGGTCACAGATACGCAGTATTTT.

The chain combines TRBV7-9 with TRBJ1-6; D may be TRBD1 (5 bases). Germline V gives CDR1 SEHNR, CDR2 FQNEAQ (reference sequence). Trimming shortened V by 5 bases and J by 2 bases, and 13 bases separated the two germline ends. This CDR3 has 16 residues. The CDR3 reads CASSPGTATYNSPLHF. The CDR3 region has the DNA TGTGCCAGCAGCCCCGGGACTGCAACCTATAATTCACCCCTCCACTTT.

The V gene is TRBV7-8, the J gene TRBJ2-7; D is undetermined. V was clipped by 3 bases and J by 6 bases, with 15 bases between them. The CDR3 totals 14 residues. Germline values: CDR1 SGHVS, CDR2 FQNEAQ. This CDR3 reads CASSLARGMGEQYF. CDR3 bases: TGTGCCAGCAGCTTGGCTAGAGGAATGGGCGAGCAGTACTTC.

The gene calls are TRBV2 and TRBJ1-3; D gene ambiguous. This CDR3 is built from 12 residues. Germline CDR1 reads SNHLY; CDR2 reads FYNNEI. V lost 2 bases and J 7 bases, leaving 6 bases between the germline ends. Here the CDR3 reads CASSESPNTIYF. The CDR3 DNA sequence: TGTGCCAGCAGTGAATCCCCTAACACCATATATTTT.

V usage is TRBV5-1 and J usage is TRBJ2-1, with TRBD1 identical over 10 bases. CDR1 is SGHRS and CDR2 is YFSETQ in the germline V gene. The junction had 8 bases not matched to a gene; V was cut back by 5 bases and J by 9 bases. The CDR3 covers 14 residues. CDR3 coding DNA: TGCGCCAGCAGTCGGGACAGGGGTGGGGCTGAGCAGTTCTTC. Translation gives CASSRDRGGAEQFF.

The chain employs TRBV5-1 and TRBJ2-7; TRBD2 might be the D (6 bases). This CDR3 has 14 residues. Germline V gene lookup returns CDR1 SGHRS and CDR2 YFSETQ. V lost 0 bases to trimming and J lost 2 bases, with 9 bases between them. The CDR3 protein is CASSLGGMTYEQYF. The CDR3 nucleotides read TGCGCCAGCAGCTTGGGCGGGATGACCTACGAGCAGTACTTC.

The chain uses TRBV19 and TRBJ1-6; a possible D gene is TRBD1 (5 bases). The germline V gene encodes CDR1 LNHDA and CDR2 SQIVND (reference sequence). CDR3 length equals 15 residues. With 5 bases removed from V and 5 bases from J, the gap between germline ends came to 13 bases. CDR3 loop: CASSETAIDNSPLHF. The CDR3 DNA sequence: TGTGCCAGTAGTGAGACAGCCATAGATAATTCACCCCTCCACTTT.

In this sample, this clone turned up once. The chain is built from TRBV3-1 (or the pseudogene TRBV3-2) and TRBJ2-3; D possibly corresponds to TRBD1 (5 bases). CDR3 length: 17 amino acids. V lost 0 bases, J lost 5 bases, and 18 bases lay in between. The germline V gene encodes CDR1 LGHDT and CDR2 YNNKEL (reference sequence). The CDR3 loop reads CASSQDFGALSLDTQYF. CDR3 DNA: TGTGCCAGCAGCCAAGATTTTGGGGCTCTGTCGCTAGATACGCAGTATTTT.

The chain uses TRBV10-3 and TRBJ1-2, with TRBD1 matching 8 bases. The germline V gene encodes CDR1 ENHRY and CDR2 SYGVKD. CDR3 length equals 16 residues. V dropped 5 bases and J dropped 0; count of bases not matched to a gene: 8. The DNA for the CDR3 is TGTGCCATCAGTAGGGGACAGGCGGAAGCTAACTATGGCTACACCTTC. Its protein product is CAISRGQAEANYGYTF.